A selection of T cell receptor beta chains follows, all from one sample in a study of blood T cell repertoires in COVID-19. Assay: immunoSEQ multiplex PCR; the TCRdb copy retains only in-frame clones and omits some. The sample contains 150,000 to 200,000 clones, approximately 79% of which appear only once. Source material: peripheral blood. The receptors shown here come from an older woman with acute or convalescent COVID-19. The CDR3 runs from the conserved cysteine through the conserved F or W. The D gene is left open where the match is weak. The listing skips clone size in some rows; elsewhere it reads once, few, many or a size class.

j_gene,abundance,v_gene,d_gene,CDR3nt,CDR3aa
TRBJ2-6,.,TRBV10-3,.,TGTGCCACCCACTCTGGGGCCAACGTCCTGACTTTC,CATHSGANVLTF
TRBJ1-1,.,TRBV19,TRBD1,TGTGCCAGTAGCCGGGACAGGGTGAACACTGAAGCTTTCTTT,CASSRDRVNTEAFF
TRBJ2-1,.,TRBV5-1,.,TGCGCCAGCAGCTTACAGGGACGCGGGAGCTCCTTCAATGAGCAGTTCTTC,CASSLQGRGSSFNEQFF
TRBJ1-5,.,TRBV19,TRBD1,TGTGCCAGTTCGAGCGGGACAGGGGTCCAGCCCCAGCATTTT,CASSSGTGVQPQHF
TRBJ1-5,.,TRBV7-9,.,TGTGCCAGCAGCTTAGGATCGGGGAACAATCAGCCCCAGCATTTT,CASSLGSGNNQPQHF
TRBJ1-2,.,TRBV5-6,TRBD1,TGTGCCAGCTCCTTCCCAATTGACAGGGGTAACTATGGCTACACCTTC,CASSFPIDRGNYGYTF
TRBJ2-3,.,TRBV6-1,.,TGTGCCAGCAGTGAGGCGGACAGTTGGAGCACAGATACGCAGTATTTT,CASSEADSWSTDTQYF
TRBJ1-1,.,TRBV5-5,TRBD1,TGTGCCAGCAGGCCGGGACAGCCCCCAACTTTGAACACTGAAGCTTTCTTT,CASRPGQPPTLNTEAFF
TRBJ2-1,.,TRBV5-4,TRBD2,TGTGCCAGCAGAGGAGGGCCTAGCGGGACCCAGCGGTTCTTC,CASRGGPSGTQRFF
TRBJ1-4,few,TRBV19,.,TGTGCCAGTAGTATGGTCGGCAGGGATGAAAAACTGTTTTTT,CASSMVGRDEKLFF
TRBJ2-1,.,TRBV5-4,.,TGTGCCAGCAGCGCCCGGGACACCTACAATGAGCAGTTCTTC,CASSARDTYNEQFF
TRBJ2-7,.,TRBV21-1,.,TGTGCCAGCACCTATACAGGGAATTCCTACGAGCAGTACTTC,CASTYTGNSYEQYF
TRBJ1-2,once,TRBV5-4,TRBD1,TGTGCCAGCAGCCTGGACAGGGATCGGGCCTATGGCTACACCTTC,CASSLDRDRAYGYTF
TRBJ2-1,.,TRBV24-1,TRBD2,TGTGCCACCAGTGATCCGGGACTAGCGTCTCGGGGCTCCTACAATGAGCAGTTCTTC,CATSDPGLASRGSYNEQFF
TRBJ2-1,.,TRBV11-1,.,TGTGCCAGCAGCTTAACAGGTAGTATAGACAATGAGCAGTTCTTC,CASSLTGSIDNEQFF
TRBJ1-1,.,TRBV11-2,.,TGTGCCAGCAGCTTAGTGGGGGGGAACACTGAAGCTTTCTTT,CASSLVGGNTEAFF
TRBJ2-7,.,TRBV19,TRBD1,TGTGCCAGTAAAGGTAGTCCGGGACAGGGCCGATACGAGCAGTACTTC,CASKGSPGQGRYEQYF
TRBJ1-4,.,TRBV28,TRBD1,TGTGCCAGCACCTCTCCCTCTATTAGCGGACAGGGGGGTGAAAAACTGTTTTTT,CASTSPSISGQGGEKLFF
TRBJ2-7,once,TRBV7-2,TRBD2,TGTGCCAGCAGCTCCAGGACTAGCGGGAGTAGGTACGAGCAGTACTTC,CASSSRTSGSRYEQYF
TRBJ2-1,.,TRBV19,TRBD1,TGTGCCAGTAGTATGATCCCCCGGACAGGGGGGAATGAGCAGTTCTTC,CASSMIPRTGGNEQFF
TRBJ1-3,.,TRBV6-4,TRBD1,TGTGCCAGCAGACCCAAGGACAGGGGGCTTACTGGAAACACCATATATTTT,CASRPKDRGLTGNTIYF
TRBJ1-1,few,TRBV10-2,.,TGCGCCAGCAGTGAGTCCGCCGGACAGCCGAACACTGAAGCTTTCTTT,CASSESAGQPNTEAFF
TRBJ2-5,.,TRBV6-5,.,TGTGCCAGCAGTTACGCGGGACAGACCCAAGAGACCCAGTACTTC,CASSYAGQTQETQYF
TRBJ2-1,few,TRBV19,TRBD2,TGTGCCAGTAGTCCACAGCGGGGGACCTACAATGAGCAGTTCTTC,CASSPQRGTYNEQFF
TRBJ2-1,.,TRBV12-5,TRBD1,TGTGCTAGTGGTTCCCCCCACAGGGGCAATGAGCAGTTCTTC,CASGSPHRGNEQFF
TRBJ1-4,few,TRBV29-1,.,TGCAGCGTTGTTCAGGGATCTGAAAAACTGTTTTTT,CSVVQGSEKLFF
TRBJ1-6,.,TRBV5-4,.,TGTGCCAGCAGCTTGGATTGGGGGCCGAATTCACCCCTCCACTTT,CASSLDWGPNSPLHF
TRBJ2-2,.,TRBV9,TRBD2,TGTGCCAGCAGCGTTTCCCTAGCGGGAACCGGGGAGCTGTTTTTT,CASSVSLAGTGELFF
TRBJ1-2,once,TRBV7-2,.,TGTGCCAGCAGCTTAGCGGCGGCTCCAGACTATGGCTACACCTTC,CASSLAAAPDYGYTF
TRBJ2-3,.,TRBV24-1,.,TGTGCCACCAGTGATCCTATATCCGGGGATACGCAGTATTTT,CATSDPISGDTQYF
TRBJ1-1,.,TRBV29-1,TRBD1,TGCAGCGTCCGACAGGGGCCAGGCGAAGCTTTCTTT,CSVRQGPGEAFF
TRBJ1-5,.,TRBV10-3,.,TGTGCCATCAGTGATCCGGACACAGGTGAGAATCAGCCCCAGCATTTT,CAISDPDTGENQPQHF
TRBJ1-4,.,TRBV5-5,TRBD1,TGTGCCAGCAGCTCACCCCAGGGGGCGCGGGCTAATGAAAAACTGTTTTTT,CASSSPQGARANEKLFF
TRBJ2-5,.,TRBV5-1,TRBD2,TGCGCCAGCAGCTTGGTCCGACAGGCGGGAGGGCCTTGGGTGGAGACCCAGTACTTC,CASSLVRQAGGPWVETQYF
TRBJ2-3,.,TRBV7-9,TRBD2,TGTGCCAGCAGCTCCTCTAGCGGGAGGGCCGAGGAGGATACGCAGTATTTT,CASSSSSGRAEEDTQYF
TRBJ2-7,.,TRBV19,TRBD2,TGTGCCAGTAGTTCTGAAGCTAGCGGGACCTACGAGCAGTACTTC,CASSSEASGTYEQYF
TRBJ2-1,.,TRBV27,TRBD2,TGTGCCAGCAGTCCCCTAGGGACTAGCGGGAACAATGAGCAGTTCTTC,CASSPLGTSGNNEQFF
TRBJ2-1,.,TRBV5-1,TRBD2,TGCGCCAGCAGCCCGGGACTAGCGGGAGGGGGGCAGTTCTTC,CASSPGLAGGGQFF
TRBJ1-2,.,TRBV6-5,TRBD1,TGTGCCAGCAGTAACCCGACAGGGGGCAACTATGGCTACACCTTC,CASSNPTGGNYGYTF
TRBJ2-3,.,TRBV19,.,TGTGCCAGTAGTATAGGGGCTGGATATGGGGCTCTTCGGTATTTT,CASSIGAGYGALRYF